This T cell receptor (beta chain) was captured by sequencing in a study of CD8 T cells in ankylosing spondylitis. Whole-study results and caveats: Blood of patients with ankylosing spondylitis appeared to be characterized by a TCR beta motif of about 8 highly homologous variants.

This clonotype was counted ten times or more. Its target is not known. CDR3 length: 15 residues. Germline assignment: CDR1 ENHRY and CDR2 SYGVKD. V lost 1 base to trimming and J lost 2 bases; unmatched junction nucleotides: 5. Preparation of TCR beta libraries was done by quantitative 5'-RACE with molecular barcodes. TCRdb re-derived calls from the 5' RACE reads in MiXCR, one entry per CDR3 protein. The sample has 450,000 to 550,000 distinct CDR3 sequences, approximately 5.3% seen once. Source material: blood, either unsorted or a sorted T cell fraction (not recorded which). V is TRBV10-3 and J is TRBJ2-7; 7 bases line up with TRBD1. This TCR was sampled from a male donor with ankylosing spondylitis. The CDR3 sequence is CAISEFRDRAYEQYF. The CDR3 DNA reads TGTGCCATCAGTGAGTTTCGGGACAGAGCCTACGAGCAGTACTTC.